This record covers a single T cell receptor (beta chain). The target antigen is unknown. These data are taken from a study of T cell responses to AZD1222 COVID-19 vaccine. Findings of the study overall: The donor cohort was predominantly white British with a female majority, and clonal diversity may have been underestimated.

Produced via immunoSEQ multiplex PCR; TCRdb's table is partial and in-frame only. The repertoire holds more than 150,000 clones, with 80% to 95% as singletons. The germline gives CDR1 LNHNV, CDR2 YYDKDF (reference sequence). The ends were cut back, 1 base at V and 4 bases at J, with 11 bases in the middle. The CDR3 spans 14 residues. The genes are TRBV15 and TRBJ2-7; D may correspond to TRBD1 or TRBD2 (5 bases each). The source is an adult in good health. Sequenced material: peripheral blood, taken on day 0 of AZD1222 vaccination. CDR3 sequence reads: CATSRARDGYEQYF. Here the CDR3 DNA reads TGTGCCACCAGCAGAGCCCGGGACGGATACGAGCAGTACTTC.